This TCR beta chain comes out of a study of blood T cell repertoires in COVID-19. At the level of the study: Sample material is recorded as cDNA or gDNA derived from T cells, B-cell-depleted T cells, or PBMCs.

V gave up 0 bases and J gave up 7 bases; unmatched junction bases: 1. The CDR3 has 15 residues. CDR1 and CDR2 (germline): SGHTA, FQGTGA. The authors' processing: Amplification of reference gene primers provided the estimated nucleated cell counts. Method: immunoSEQ multiplex PCR; TCRdb's copy keeps in-frame clones and lacks some. V and J calls and clone size follow that table, whereas D and trimming were derived from the DNA. The table shows about 150,000 clones, with approximately 80% occurring only once. The receptor comes from a woman aged 55-69 years with COVID-19, enrolled during active disease. The chain has TRBV7-3 and TRBJ2-2, with 11 nucleotides matching TRBD2. Sequenced input: peripheral blood. The CDR3 bases are TGTGCCAGCAGCTTAACTAGCGGGAGGGGCGGGGAGCTGTTTTTT. It specifies CASSLTSGRGGELFF.